This T cell receptor beta chain was documented in a study of T cells in Graves' hyperthyroidism and ophthalmopathy. General study findings and limits: A model of 13 V-J pairs discriminated ophthalmopathy from stable hyperthyroidism. Most expanded thyroid clonotypes above 0.001 recurred in blood.

RNA transcripts yielded amplified TCR beta CDR3 regions. The HTBI set primed first-round TCR CDR3 RT-PCR. TCRdb reprocessed the multiplex PCR reads via MiXCR and lists one record per CDR3 protein. The sample records about 420,000 distinct CDR3 sequences, roughly 13% being singletons. Worth noting for this clonotype: Its antigen is not known.

This receptor was taken from a woman aged 18 to 35 with Graves' hyperthyroidism. Specimen: blood.

The CDR3 loop reads CASSPEQGAQGGNEQFF. The CDR3 bases are TGCGCCAGCAGTCCGGAACAGGGGGCGCAAGGTGGGAATGAGCAGTTCTTC. This rearrangement joins TRBV5-1 to TRBJ2-1, with 9 positions matching TRBD1. The CDR3 has 17 residues. In germline, CDR1 is SGHRS, CDR2 YFSETQ. V was clipped by 5 bases and J by 7 bases; unmatched bases: 16.